This T cell receptor beta chain was sequenced for a study of blood T cells in healthy people across ages. Study findings and constraints: The recorded TCR beta diversity per million T cells decreased in a roughly linear manner with age.

As concerns this clonotype: Its specificity is not known.

The second PCR ran 7 to 11 cycles with a sample-barcoded 5' primer and J-beta primers. Using its own MiXCR run on the 5' RACE reads, TCRdb lists one record per CDR3 protein. The data contain about 1 million distinct CDR3 sequences, 40% to 50% of them singletons. The trim removed 1 base at V and 4 bases at J, leaving 21 bases unmatched. CDR3 length: 20 amino acids. The V gene's germline CDR1 is DFQATT and CDR2 SNEGSKA (reference sequence). Sequencing was performed on blood. This TCR came from a woman aged 55-70 years in good health. The J gene is TRBJ2-3, the V gene TRBV20-1; 9 nucleotides align to TRBD2. CDR3 sequence reads: CSARAPPVSGSYLGADTQYF. In DNA, the CDR3 is TGCAGTGCTAGAGCCCCCCCCGTTAGCGGGAGTTACTTAGGCGCAGATACGCAGTATTTT.